Listed here are 17 T cell receptor beta chains from one sample, sequenced in a study of T cells after yellow fever vaccination. TCRdb analysed the 5' RACE reads with MiXCR anew, one entry per CDR3 protein. Among about 320,000 distinct CDR3 sequences listed, roughly 6.8% were seen once. The sample here was PBMCs, taken about 41 days after the first yellow fever vaccination. The source is a man younger than 35 who received the YFV17D yellow fever vaccine.

Only a few counts were recorded for this clonotype. This rearrangement joins TRBV6-1 to TRBJ2-1; 11 bases are shared with TRBD2. This CDR3 comprises 15 residues. Per germline, CDR1 MNHNS and CDR2 SASEGT. Losses at the gene ends were 5 bases for V and 8 bases for J; bases not matched to a gene: 8. CDR3 DNA: TGTGCCAGCAGTACCAGACTAGCGGGGAGAGATGAGCAGTTCTTC. Translated: CASSTRLAGRDEQFF.

The chain recombines TRBV11-2 with TRBJ2-5; 14 nucleotides agree with TRBD2. This CDR3 is 16 amino acids long. With 5 bases clipped from V and 4 bases from J, the junction kept 6 bases outside the gene matches. Germline V gives CDR1 SGHAT, CDR2 FQNNGV. CDR3 sequence reads: CASSPGLAGGIETQYF. CDR3 DNA: TGTGCCAGCAGCCCAGGACTAGCGGGGGGAATAGAGACCCAGTACTTC.

This clonotype was observed a few times. The J gene is TRBJ1-1, the V gene TRBV7-9; tentative D call: TRBD1 (6 bases). Deletions cut 5 bases from V and 0 bases from J, with 19 bases between. Germline assignment: CDR1 SEHNR and CDR2 FQNEAQ (reference sequence). This CDR3 contains 17 residues. The CDR3 region is CASSPRGPKTMNTEAFF. In nucleotides, the CDR3 is TGTGCCAGCAGCCCCCGGGGGCCTAAGACCATGAACACTGAAGCTTTCTTT. Drawing the rest from reference TRBV7-9 and TRBJ1-1, the complete variable domain is DTGVSQNPRHKITKRGQNVTFRCDPISEHNRLYWYRQTLGQGPEFLTYFQNEAQLEKSRLLSDRFSAERPKGSFSTLEIQRTEQGDSAMYLCASSPRGPKTMNTEAFFGQGTRLTVV.

The rearrangement joins TRBV19 to TRBJ1-6, with unresolved D. Trimming removed 3 bases at V and 10 bases at J, with 10 bases between. Germline V gene lookup returns CDR1 LNHDA and CDR2 SQIVND (reference sequence). The CDR3 contains 13 residues. CDR3 region: CASSMVSGSPLHF. The CDR3 DNA follows: TGTGCCAGTAGTATGGTCAGCGGGTCACCCCTCCACTTT.

This chain joins TRBV20-1 and TRBJ1-4; D might be TRBD1 (5 bases). Trimming pared 5 bases from V and 8 bases from J, leaving 21 bases between. The CDR3 extends over 15 amino acids. The germline V gene encodes CDR1 DFQATT and CDR2 SNEGSKA (reference sequence). Here the CDR3 DNA reads TGCAGTGCTCGGGGGTTATCGGAACGGGGAGAAAAACTGTTTTTT. This codes for CSARGLSERGEKLFF.

This clonotype showed up many times. The V gene is TRBV5-1, the J gene TRBJ1-2; D might be TRBD1 (6 bases). V was clipped by 0 bases and J by 0 bases, with 6 bases between them. The CDR3 is 14 amino acids. Germline V gives CDR1 SGHRS, CDR2 YFSETQ. CDR3 DNA sequence: TGCGCCAGCAGCTTGGACAGGGCTAACTATGGCTACACCTTC. Its protein product is CASSLDRANYGYTF.

CDR3 loop: CASGRTGQKQYV. The CDR3 DNA follows: TGTGCCAGCGGAAGGACGGGACAGAAGCAGTACGTC. The chain couples TRBV6-2 or TRBV6-3 to TRBJ2-7; 7 positions agree with TRBD1. V lost 8 bases to trimming and J lost 8 bases; unmatched junction nucleotides: 9. The CDR3 spans 12 residues. Germline lookup yields CDR1 MNHEY and CDR2 SVGEGT.

This clonotype showed up just a few times. This chain links TRBV14 with TRBJ2-1, with D maybe TRBD2 (5 bases). Trimming removed 5 bases at V and 9 bases at J, with 20 bases between. Germline assignment: CDR1 SGHDN and CDR2 FVKESK. There are 15 residues in the CDR3. The CDR3 DNA sequence: TGTGCCAGCAGCAAACTAGTTGTGGGATCCGGTGAGCAGTTCTTC. Translating it yields CASSKLVVGSGEQFF.

There are many counts of this clonotype. The gene calls are TRBV5-1 and TRBJ2-1; 8 bases line up with TRBD1. Germline values: CDR1 SGHRS, CDR2 YFSETQ. This CDR3 comprises 14 residues. The J segment lost 5 bases and the V segment lost 6 bases, leaving 7 bases of the junction unmatched. CDR3 sequence reads: CASTLGQVNNEQFF. The CDR3 bases are TGCGCCAGCACCCTGGGACAGGTCAACAATGAGCAGTTCTTC.

The V gene is TRBV7-2, the J gene TRBJ1-2; unclear D gene. Trimming removed 5 bases from V and 4 bases from J, with 20 bases in between. This CDR3 has 16 amino acids. Looked up from germline, CDR1 is SGHTA and CDR2 is FQGNSA. CDR3 protein: CASSTTFGLIPYGYTF. CDR3 in DNA: TGTGCCAGCAGCACCACATTTGGGCTGATCCCCTATGGCTACACCTTC.

This clonotype was found many times. The chain employs TRBV7-2 and TRBJ2-7; the D is unclear. The CDR3 sequence is 13 residues long. Germline values: CDR1 SGHTA, CDR2 FQGNSA. The V end was cut by 5 bases, the J end by 4 bases, with 12 bases between. CDR3 coding DNA: TGTGCCAGCAGCCCCAGAGGCACTTACGAGCAGTACGTC. The encoded protein is CASSPRGTYEQYV.

This clonotype was recorded at least ten times. The rearrangement joins TRBV3-1 to TRBJ2-7, with D tentatively TRBD1 (5 bases). Germline CDR1 is LGHDT and CDR2 is YNNKEL (reference sequence). This CDR3 has 13 amino acids. V was shortened by 1 base and J by 2 bases, with 6 bases between the two germline ends. CDR3 DNA sequence: TGTGCCAGCAGCCAAGGCAGGGCCTACGAGCAGTACTTC. This codes for CASSQGRAYEQYF.

The chain uses TRBV7-6 and TRBJ2-2; 8 bases align to TRBD2. The germline gives CDR1 SGHVS, CDR2 FNYEAQ. The V gene end was trimmed by 8 bases and the J gene end by 4 bases; junction bases not matched to a gene: 9. This CDR3 is built from 15 residues. Here the CDR3 reads CASQLGGGSTGELFF. Written as DNA, the CDR3 is TGTGCCAGCCAACTCGGGGGGGGCAGCACCGGGGAGCTGTTTTTT.

This clonotype has at least ten counts. The chain links TRBV5-6 to TRBJ2-5, with 9 bases aligning to TRBD1. Germline V lookup: CDR1 SGHDT, CDR2 YYEEEE. CDR3 size: 15 residues. V shed 1 base, J shed 5 bases, and the junction held 6 bases outside the gene matches. The CDR3 reads CASSLLGQGEETQYF. Written as DNA, the CDR3 is TGTGCCAGCAGCTTGCTGGGACAGGGTGAGGAGACCCAGTACTTC.

This rearrangement joins TRBV5-1 to TRBJ2-3; 10 bases agree with TRBD1. V dropped 4 bases and J dropped 5; count of bases not matched to a gene: 4. The germline V gene encodes CDR1 SGHRS and CDR2 YFSETQ. There are 14 residues in the CDR3. The CDR3 nucleotides are TGCGCCAGCAGCGCCCGGGACAGGGGAGATACGCAGTATTTT. It specifies CASSARDRGDTQYF.

The table lists this clonotype with a few counts. The chain joins TRBV6-5 to TRBJ1-3; D not certain. From germline, CDR1 is MNHEY and CDR2 SVGAGI. V lost 2 bases to trimming and J lost 0 bases, with 5 bases between them. The CDR3 contains 14 residues. The CDR3 spells CASSYGVSGNTIYF. The DNA for the CDR3 is TGTGCCAGCAGTTACGGGGTCTCTGGAAACACCATATATTTT.

A few counts support this clonotype. This chain uses TRBV6-4 with TRBJ2-2, with a weak D call TRBD1 (6 bases). The ends were cut back, 1 base at V and 6 bases at J, with 9 bases in the middle. CDR1 and CDR2 from the germline V gene are MRHNA and SNTAGT. This CDR3 is built from 14 residues. The CDR3: CASSDFQGSGELFF. In DNA, the CDR3 is TGTGCCAGCAGTGACTTTCAGGGGTCCGGGGAGCTGTTTTTT.